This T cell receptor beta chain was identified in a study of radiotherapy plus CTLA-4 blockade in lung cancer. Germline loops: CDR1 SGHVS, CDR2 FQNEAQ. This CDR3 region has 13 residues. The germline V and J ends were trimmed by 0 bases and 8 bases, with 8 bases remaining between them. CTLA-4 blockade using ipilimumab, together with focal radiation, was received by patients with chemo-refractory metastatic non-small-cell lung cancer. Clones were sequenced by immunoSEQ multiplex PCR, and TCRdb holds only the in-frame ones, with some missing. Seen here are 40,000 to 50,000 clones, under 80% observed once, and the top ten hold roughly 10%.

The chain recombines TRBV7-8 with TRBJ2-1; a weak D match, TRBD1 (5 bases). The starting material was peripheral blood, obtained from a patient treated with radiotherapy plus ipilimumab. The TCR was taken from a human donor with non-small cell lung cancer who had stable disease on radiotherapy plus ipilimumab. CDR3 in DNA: TGTGCCAGCAGCTTAGCCTGGGGCTATGAGCAGTTCTTC. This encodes CASSLAWGYEQFF.